This TCR beta chain was profiled in a study of PD-1 blockade in classical Hodgkin lymphoma. This CDR3 is 10 amino acids long. Germline CDR1 MNHNY, CDR2 SVGAGI (reference sequence). Trimming removed 8 bases from V and 5 bases from J, with 4 bases in between. This table comes from immunoSEQ multiplex PCR, and its TCRdb copy is limited to in-frame clones, with some not included. The sample lists 13,000 or so clones, roughly 80% seen once, with approximately 17% in the top ten. Noted time point: cycle 4 day 1 (C4D1), after six to seven weeks of nivolumab. Every patient relapsed after autologous stem cell transplantation, and brentuximab vedotin exposure varied.

V and J are TRBV6-6 and TRBJ1-5; no clear D gene. This specimen consisted of peripheral blood mononuclear cells (PBMCs), obtained before the fourth cycle of nivolumab. This clonotype was obtained from a human donor with classical Hodgkin lymphoma. CDR3 in DNA: TGTGCCAGCGGGTATCAGCCCCAGCATTTT. It encodes CASGYQPQHF.